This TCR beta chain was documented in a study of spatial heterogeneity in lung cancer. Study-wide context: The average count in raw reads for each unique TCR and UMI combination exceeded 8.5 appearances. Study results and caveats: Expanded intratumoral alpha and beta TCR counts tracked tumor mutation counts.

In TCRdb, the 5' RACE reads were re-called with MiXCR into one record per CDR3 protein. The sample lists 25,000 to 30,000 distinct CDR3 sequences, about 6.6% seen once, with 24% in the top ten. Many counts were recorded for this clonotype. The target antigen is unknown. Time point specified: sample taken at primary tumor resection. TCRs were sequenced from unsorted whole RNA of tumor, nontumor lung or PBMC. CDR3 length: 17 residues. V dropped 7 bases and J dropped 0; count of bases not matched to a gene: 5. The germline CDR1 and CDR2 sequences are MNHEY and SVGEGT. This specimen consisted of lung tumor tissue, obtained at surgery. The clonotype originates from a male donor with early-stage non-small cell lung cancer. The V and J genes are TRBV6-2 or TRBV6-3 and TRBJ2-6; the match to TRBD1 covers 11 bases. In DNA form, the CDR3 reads TGTGCCAGCACTCCGGGACAGGGGGGCTCTGGGGCCAACGTCCTGACTTTC. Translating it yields CASTPGQGGSGANVLTF.